One and the same sample provided the 14 T cell receptor beta chains below, sequenced in a study of naive and memory T cell subsets listed by TCRdb under 2017. Library construction relied on UMI-ligation and nested PCR. Instrument on record: Illumina MiSeq. To cover both TRBC1 and TRBC2, the beta constant-region primer consisted of an equimolar mix of two oligonucleotides. The ligated cDNA went through four rounds of PCR with nested alpha and beta constant-region primers together with the SP2 primer. TCRdb applied fastp at Q25 and MiXCR to the public reads, then kept only in-frame beta chains. Every entry covers one CDR3 protein and lists the most common genes and DNA from its rows. Present in this sample are 98,000 or so distinct CDR3 sequences, around 11% of which were seen just once. Just over 0.13% of the sample lies in the top ten. Overall results and qualifications from the work: A few larger clonotypes were present in naive repertoires, especially CD8 naive repertoires, and these clonotypes were possibly memory cells re-expressing CD45RA.

These receptors lack a known antigen. Material: naive CD4+ T cells from blood. Sample cell subset or site, as interpreted from the label and publication: naive T cells, CD45RA high CD27+. The receptors were sampled from a human donor in good health.

This clonotype occurred many times. The V call is TRBV9, the J call TRBJ2-7; 8 bases match TRBD1. This CDR3 comprises 14 residues. Germline V lookup: CDR1 SGDLS, CDR2 YYNGEE. The J segment lost 5 bases and the V segment lost 4 bases, leaving 8 bases of the junction unmatched. The CDR3 protein is CASSPQGVSHEQYF. CDR3 nucleotide sequence: TGTGCCAGCAGCCCACAGGGGGTGTCCCACGAGCAGTACTTC.

This clonotype was seen ten or more times. The chain joins TRBV14 to TRBJ2-2; TRBD2 is a possible D gene (5 bases). The CDR3 is made up of 16 amino acids. Germline V gives CDR1 SGHDN, CDR2 FVKESK. Trimming shortened V by 2 bases and J by 6 bases, and 16 bases separated the two germline ends. CDR3 loop: CASSQPSGSRPGELFF. Here the CDR3 DNA reads TGTGCCAGCAGCCAACCCTCGGGGAGTCGCCCCGGGGAGCTGTTTTTT.

The V call is TRBV6-4, the J call TRBJ2-1; either TRBD1 or TRBD2 may fit D (8 bases each). Germline loops: CDR1 MRHNA, CDR2 SNTAGT. The V and J ends lost 4 bases and 0 bases respectively, with 13 bases between them. This CDR3 has 16 amino acids. DNA of the CDR3: TGTGCCAGCAGTGGACAGGGGACTAGCTCCTACAATGAGCAGTTCTTC. Amino acid sequence: CASSGQGTSSYNEQFF.

The J gene is TRBJ2-4, the V gene TRBV12-3 or TRBV12-4; TRBD1 aligns across 10 bases. This CDR3 contains 16 residues. V shed 0 bases and J 6 bases; nucleotides not matched to a gene: 5. Written as DNA, the CDR3 is TGTGCCAGCAGTTTAGCCCGGGACAGGGGTAGAAACATTCAGTACTTC. Translated: CASSLARDRGRNIQYF.

The chain recombines TRBV6-5 with TRBJ2-7; a weak D match, TRBD1 (6 bases). V gave up 0 bases and J gave up 6 bases, with 9 bases separating them. Germline loops: CDR1 MNHEY, CDR2 SVGAGI. The CDR3 is 13 residues long. The CDR3 DNA reads TGTGCCAGCAGTTACTCGGGGGCGGGCGAGCAGTACTTC. Translating gives CASSYSGAGEQYF.

This clonotype was seen a handful of times. V and J are TRBV6-6 and TRBJ2-3, with D uncertain. The germline V gene has CDR1 MNHNY and CDR2 SVGAGI (reference sequence). This CDR3 region has 17 residues. Trimming left V 0 bases short and J 4 bases short, with 17 bases between. In DNA form, the CDR3 reads TGTGCCAGCAGTTACTCCTCGAAGTATCTTACAGCAGATACGCAGTATTTT. Translating it yields CASSYSSKYLTADTQYF.

This rearrangement joins TRBV4-2 to TRBJ1-1; the match to TRBD1 covers 8 bases. V gave up 3 bases and J gave up 14 bases; unmatched junction bases: 8. The length of the CDR3 is 12 residues. Germline V gene sequence: CDR1 LGHNA, CDR2 YNFKEQ. The CDR3 nucleotides read TGTGCCAGCAGCCACCAGACAGGGGCTGCCTTCTTT. As protein: CASSHQTGAAFF.

This clonotype showed up just a few times. The rearrangement uses TRBV30 and TRBJ2-7; D is unresolved. The germline CDR1 and CDR2 sequences are GTSNPN and SVGIG (reference sequence). CDR3 length equals 14 residues. V shed 0 bases and J shed 9 bases, with 18 bases lying between them. The CDR3 here is CAWSVFGMGFGQYF. In DNA, the CDR3 is TGTGCCTGGAGTGTATTCGGAATGGGGTTTGGGCAGTACTTC.

Of note for this clonotype: A single base separates this from a much larger clone, so it may be a read error. The chain joins TRBV7-2 to TRBJ2-7; unclear D gene. Trimming took 0 bases from V and 4 from J, leaving 13 bases between them. Germline V gene lookup returns CDR1 SGHTA and CDR2 FQGNSA. This CDR3 is 15 amino acids long. The CDR3 loop reads CASSLALSGRYEQYF. The CDR3 nucleotides read TGTGCCAGCAGCTTAGCGCTGTCAGGAAGATACGAGCAGTACTTC.

The sample holds a few counts of this clonotype. The V and J genes are TRBV10-3 and TRBJ2-7, with 8 bases aligning to TRBD2. Germline V gene lookup returns CDR1 ENHRY and CDR2 SYGVKD. The J segment lost 6 bases and the V segment lost 0 bases, leaving 4 bases of the junction unmatched. This CDR3 spans 14 amino acids. CDR3 residues: CAISESGRAFEQYF. The CDR3 DNA reads TGTGCCATCAGTGAGTCCGGGAGGGCCTTCGAGCAGTACTTC.

The sample holds a few counts of this clonotype. The chain has TRBV3-1 and TRBJ2-2; 8 nucleotides agree with TRBD2. V shed 0 bases, J shed 6 bases, and the junction held 6 bases outside the gene matches. The CDR3 consists of 16 residues. Germline V gives CDR1 LGHDT, CDR2 YNNKEL (reference sequence). CDR3 DNA sequence: TGTGCCAGCAGCCAAGAGTTAGCGGGAAGAGCCGGGGAGCTGTTTTTT. Translated, it gives CASSQELAGRAGELFF.

The chain carries TRBV12-3 or TRBV12-4 and TRBJ2-2; 8 bases are a match to TRBD1. There are 13 residues in the CDR3. V was clipped by 6 bases and J by 6 bases; unmatched bases: 3. The CDR3 DNA follows: TGTGCCAGCAGCAACAGGGGGGCCGGGGAGCTGTTTTTT. This gives the protein CASSNRGAGELFF.

This chain uses TRBV5-1 with TRBJ1-5, with D tentatively TRBD1 (6 bases). The V gene's germline CDR1 is SGHRS and CDR2 YFSETQ. The CDR3 runs to 15 residues. V was shortened by 4 bases and J by 7 bases, with 18 bases between the two germline ends. CDR3 sequence reads: CASSRGGREDQPQHF. The DNA of the CDR3 is TGCGCCAGCAGCCGCGGGGGCAGGGAAGACCAGCCCCAGCATTTT.

This clonotype was observed a handful of times. The gene calls are TRBV20-1 and TRBJ2-3; TRBD2 is a possible D gene (5 bases). The CDR3 is 15 residues long. V lost 4 bases and J 4 bases, leaving 18 bases between the germline ends. Germline-derived CDR1 and CDR2 are DFQATT and SNEGSKA (reference sequence). The CDR3 bases are TGCAGTGCTATAAGGCGGCCTAGCCTACCAGATACGCAGTATTTT. Its translation is CSAIRRPSLPDTQYF.